These 3 T cell receptor beta chains were sequenced from one sample in a study of shared clonotypes between healthy human individuals. Libraries were prepared by immunoSEQ multiplex PCR; TCRdb keeps only in-frame clonotypes and omits some of them. The table has 2 million to 2.5 million clones, 85% to 95% seen once. The sample was naive CD4+ T cells from PBMCs. The subset denotes: CD45RA+ positively selected. Receptor source: a man aged 18 to 30 in good health. Some clones in this sample may be carry-over from other donors' samples.

The V gene is TRBV4-2, the J gene TRBJ1-1; D is perhaps TRBD1 (5 bases). In germline, CDR1 is LGHNA, CDR2 YNFKEQ. The CDR3 covers 14 residues. The ends were cut back, 4 bases at V and 4 bases at J, with 13 bases in the middle. The CDR3 sequence: CASSPHRGSTEAFF. The CDR3 DNA reads as TGTGCCAGCAGCCCCCATCGGGGGAGCACTGAAGCTTTCTTT.

CDR3 nucleotides: TGTGCCAGCAGCTCTCGACACCCGTTGCCCCAGTACTTC. This gives the protein CASSSRHPLPQYF. The chain employs TRBV9 and TRBJ2-5; D not certain. This CDR3 region has 13 residues. Germline CDR1 is SGDLS and CDR2 is YYNGEE. V lost 4 bases to trimming and J lost 9 bases, with 16 bases between them.

V usage is TRBV18 and J usage is TRBJ1-1; D ambiguous. CDR1 KGHSH and CDR2 LQKENI come from the germline V gene. The V end lost 2 bases, the J end lost 1 base, and 8 bases lay between the germline ends. The CDR3 runs to 14 residues. DNA of the CDR3: TGTGCCAGCTCACCAAACTATAAGAACACTGAAGCTTTCTTT. This encodes CASSPNYKNTEAFF.